The following is a T cell receptor beta chain sequence with its context. This record belongs to a study of regulatory T cells in long-lasting Graves disease. To make TCR beta libraries, researchers used iRepertoire HTBI primers and Arm-PCR of CDR3 regions. One entry per CDR3 protein results from TCRdb running MiXCR on the multiplex PCR reads. This table has 420,000 or so distinct CDR3 sequences, roughly 15% appearing once. This sample's time point: newly diagnosed GD, antithyroid drugs for less than 3 months. Extracted RNA from PBMCs served as the source of the TCR library. There are 16 residues in the CDR3. V was cut by 3 bases and J by 1 base, with 14 bases left in between. Germline CDR1 LGHDT, CDR2 YNNKEL (reference sequence). The same data also contributed to another study, on T cells in Graves' hyperthyroidism and ophthalmopathy. That work adds: By a 13 V-J model, ophthalmopathy was set apart from stable hyperthyroidism.

This clonotype originated in a woman under 30 with Graves disease. The J gene is TRBJ2-3, the V gene TRBV3-1; D is ambiguous. Sequencing was performed on peripheral blood mononuclear cells (PBMCs), taken at new diagnosis, from a patient treated with antithyroid drugs. Here the CDR3 reads CASSQGPTSGTDTQYF. The CDR3, as DNA: TGTGCCAGCAGCCAGGGCCCCACCTCAGGCACAGATACGCAGTATTTT.